Only one count was recorded for the clone carrying this T cell receptor beta chain. Its target is unknown. This CDR3 contains 13 residues. V dropped 5 bases and J dropped 3 bases, with 10 bases sitting between them. Germline loops: CDR1 SGHVS, CDR2 FQNEAQ. This sample is drawn from a study of CD8+CD57+ T cells in acquired aplastic anemia. The study's findings and limits: Approximately 27 CD8+ CDR3 sequences occurred in both the patients and the controls.

Profiling of TCR beta VDJ combinations and CDR3 sequences used genomic DNA as template. TCRdb reprocessed the reads with MiXCR, giving one entry per CDR3 protein. Among approximately 250,000 distinct CDR3 sequences listed, approximately 80% were seen once. Patients picked for sequencing had shown CD8+CD57+ cell expansion detected by flow cytometry. Severe acquired aplastic anemia affected all patients. The sequencing sample was made of sorted CD4+, CD8+, or CD8+CD57+ T cells (not recorded which) from PBMCs. The receptor was derived from a human donor with aplastic anemia. The gene calls are TRBV7-8 and TRBJ1-1; the D is unclear. The CDR3 DNA follows: TGTGCCAGCAGCGGTCCCTCCGACACTGAAGCTTTCTTT. Translation gives CASSGPSDTEAFF.